The following is a T cell receptor beta chain sequence with its context. This clone has a single count. There is no known antigen for this receptor. No base qualities exist here, and no much larger clone lies one base off it. The data originate from a study of blood T cell repertoires in COVID-19 (dated by TCRdb to about 2020). At the level of the whole study: Samples covering the acute and convalescent phases of COVID-19 were provided by collaborators in the United States, Italy and Spain. The material from the prospective study consisted of cDNA or gDNA derived from T cells, B-cell-depleted T cells, or PBMCs. Deeply sampled blood TCRbeta repertoires from subjects exposed to, actively infected with, or recovered from COVID-19 were included in the dataset. The repertoires were made available in a free public database intended to serve as a resource for research on the immune response to SARS-CoV-2. Samples came from the ongoing ImmuneRACE study (first 160 participants) plus 1,254 subjects from 6 global collaborators. The sample metadata nearly always contained a de-identified subject ID, COVID-19 status, age in years and sex. Where available, HLA class I and class II types were taken from metadata supplied by the sample provider and were not determined by assay-based typing.

TCRbeta CDR3 regions were amplified from genomic DNA by means of the immunoSEQ Assay, a bias-controlled multiplex PCR. Per the source publication's procedure: Within the assay, amplification of reference gene primers was used to estimate how many nucleated cells each sample contained. To quantify the absolute abundance of each unique TCRbeta CDR3 rearrangement, sequence reads were collapsed and filtered. For each sample, productive Simpson clonality was calculated as the square root of Simpson's diversity index across productive rearrangements. TCRdb took over this immuneACCESS table, retaining in-frame rearrangements with V and J assigned. Such tables are incomplete; in checked studies, under half of the missing clones stem from an unresolved V gene, and the remainder is unexplained. V, J and clone size reflect that table, while D and trimming were determined from the DNA. The sample includes about 250,000 clones, with around four fifths observed a single time. The ten largest make up 25% to 35% of the sample.

Whole blood was collected in K2EDTA tubes by collaborating institutions according to the institutions' own protocols. For TCRbeta analysis, collaborator samples were shipped as frozen whole blood, as isolated PBMCs, or as DNA extracted from either sample type. Findings and caveats that apply to the study as a whole: The amount of clinical and demographic metadata varied by source and participant and was provided uncurated.

CDR3 length: 12 amino acids, cysteine to phenylalanine. Only the CDR3 region is kept as DNA, spanning 36 bases read in frame from base 1. The germline V gene (reference sequence) specifies LGHDT as CDR1 and YNNKEL as CDR2. Trimming at the junction amounts to 6 bases on V and 8 bases on J, and the germline ends lie 10 bases apart. The chain uses TRBV3-1 (or the pseudogene TRBV3-2) and TRBJ1-4; confidence is insufficient to name the D gene. The clonotype was recovered from a man between 40 and 49 years old with acute or convalescent COVID-19. Material for sequencing was peripheral blood. CDR3 loop: CASSLFREKLFF. The DNA reads as follows: TGTGCCAGCAGTCTCTTCCGGGAAAAACTGTTTTTT.